This T cell receptor (beta chain) was sequenced during a study of T cells after yellow fever vaccination. The V gene end was trimmed by 7 bases and the J gene end by 7 bases; junction bases not matched to a gene: 12. There are 14 residues in the CDR3. From germline, CDR1 is DFQATT and CDR2 SNEGSKA (reference sequence). General study findings and limits: FACS-sorted repertoires could contain abundant clonotypes contaminating from the bulk population.

With regard to this clonotype: Its specificity is not known.

Making TCR cDNA involved 5'RACE template switching, which added UMIs and a universal primer site. MiXCR, applied by TCRdb to the 5' RACE reads, yields one record per CDR3 protein. The repertoire holds just under 600,000 distinct CDR3 sequences, with less than 15% as singletons. Sample: PBMCs, taken on the day of the yellow fever booster vaccination. The source is a man in his thirties or forties who received the YFV17D yellow fever vaccine. The V call is TRBV20-1, the J call TRBJ2-1; 8 bases line up with TRBD2. CDR3 in amino acids: CSGDREGGRNEQFF. The CDR3 DNA sequence: TGCAGTGGGGACCGGGAGGGCGGACGGAATGAGCAGTTCTTC.